This TCR beta chain is drawn from a study of patients and donors after allogeneic stem cell transplantation. Germline V lookup: CDR1 SEHNR, CDR2 FQNEAQ (reference sequence). The CDR3 contains 14 residues. Between the trimmed V and J ends, which lost 1 base and 9 bases, there was a span of 13 bases. This clonotype was counted between two and nine times. TCRdb reanalysed the RT-PCR reads using MiXCR and keeps one entry per CDR3 protein. The sample holds just under 2,500 distinct CDR3 sequences, under 9% seen once. Source material: blood, either unsorted or a sorted T cell fraction (not recorded which). The source of this sequence is a human donor who was either an allogeneic HSCT recipient or a stem cell or donor lymphocyte infusion donor (not recorded which). It is not recorded whose cells these are; they may come from a transplant donor. V is TRBV7-9 and J is TRBJ2-4; no reliable D call. The DNA for the CDR3 is TGTGCCAGCAGCTTAGTCCAATCAGGCGGCATTCAGTACTTC. This codes for CASSLVQSGGIQYF. Combining the CDR3 with reference TRBV7-9 and TRBJ2-4 gives the whole variable domain DTGVSQNPRHKITKRGQNVTFRCDPISEHNRLYWYRQTLGQGPEFLTYFQNEAQLEKSRLLSDRFSAERPKGSFSTLEIQRTEQGDSAMYLCASSLVQSGGIQYFGAGTRLSVL.